These 8 T cell receptor beta chains share one sample of origin, sequenced in a study of tumor and adjacent non-tumor tissue in lung cancer. The library came from three nested PCR rounds adapted from ARM-PCR protocols. Each CDR3 protein gets one entry after TCRdb re-called the multiplex PCR reads with MiXCR. The sample consists of some 77,000 distinct CDR3 sequences, about two thirds of them appearing once. This sample's RNA came from whole unsorted tissue. The sequenced sample was lung tumor tissue. The receptors were gathered from a woman between 65 and 79 years old with non-small cell lung cancer.

With respect to this clonotype: One junction end does not reproduce the germline sequence, and a read error may be involved. The V gene is TRBV10-3, the J gene TRBJ1-1; D is perhaps TRBD1 (6 bases). The CDR3 runs 14 residues. The germline CDR1 and CDR2 sequences are ENHRY and SYGVKD. The CDR3 nucleotides read TGTGCCATCAGGGGGGCATATAGTTCGATTGAAGCTTCCTTT. Encoded protein: CAIRGAYSSIEASF.

This clonotype was detected a few times. This may come from a read error, since a much larger clone is one base off. V is TRBV5-1 and J is TRBJ2-2; either TRBD1 or TRBD2 may supply D (5 bases each). Germline-derived CDR1 and CDR2 are SGHRS and YFSETQ. CDR3 length: 15 residues. The CDR3 sequence is CASSRRDANTGELLF. CDR3 nucleotides: TGCGCCAGCAGCCGCCGGGACGCAAACACCGGGGAGCTGCTTTTT.

Worth noting for this clonotype: This may stem from a read error, because a much larger clone lies one nucleotide away. The chain is built from TRBV7-9 and TRBJ2-7, with TRBD1 as a possible D gene (6 bases). Germline-derived CDR1 and CDR2 are SEHNR and FQNEAQ (reference sequence). The V end was cut by 4 bases, the J end by 5 bases, with 18 bases between. CDR3 length: 15 residues. The CDR3 is CASSSRQELNDEQYF. The CDR3 DNA reads TGTGCCAGCAGCTCACGACAGGAATTAAACGACGAGCAGTACTTC.

Remarks on this clonotype: A much bigger clone sits one base away, suggesting this may be a read error. V gene TRBV5-4 combines with J gene TRBJ1-4, with 11 bases aligning to TRBD1. J lost 1 base, V lost 3 bases, and 5 bases had no gene match. This CDR3 is built from 17 residues. CDR1 is SGHNT, CDR2 YYREEE, per germline (reference sequence). The DNA of the CDR3 is TGTGCCAGCAGCTCGGACGGGACAGGGGGAACTAATGAAAAACTGTTTTTT. It translates to CASSSDGTGGTNEKLFF.

In regard to this clonotype: Because the CDR3 is missing its conserved closing phenylalanine or tryptophan, this is likely a read error. V is TRBV29-1 and J is TRBJ2-3; 8 bases line up with TRBD1. Germline V gene sequence: CDR1 SQVTM, CDR2 ANQGSEA. The CDR3 extends over 16 amino acids. Unmatched junction bases numbered 11, after V lost 0 bases and J lost 6 bases. The CDR3 protein is CSVEDTGTGPPDTQYS. The CDR3 DNA sequence: TGCAGCGTTGAAGACACCGGGACAGGCCCCCCGGATACGCAGTATTCA.

A word on this clonotype: The junction differs from germline at one of its ends, possibly a read error. The chain has TRBV4-1 and TRBJ1-5; perhaps TRBD1 as D (5 bases). CDR3 length: 15 amino acids. Per the germline V gene, CDR1 is MGHRA and CDR2 is YSYEKL. The CDR3 DNA reads as TGCACCAGCAGCCAAGAGGATGCAGGGATTCAGCCCCAGCATTTT. This translates into CTSSQEDAGIQPQHF.

Notes on this clonotype: The junction does not match germline at one end; this may be a read error. The genes are TRBV4-1 and TRBJ2-1; D possibly corresponds to TRBD2 (5 bases). From germline, CDR1 is MGHRA and CDR2 YSYEKL. The length of the CDR3 is 18 residues. CDR3 coding DNA: TGCGCCAGTAGCCAAGACCTAGAGCTAGCAGCGACTGACAATGAGCAGTTCTTC. It translates to CASSQDLELAATDNEQFF.

This clonotype was seen just once. One junction end does not reproduce the germline sequence, and a read error may be involved. The rearrangement joins TRBV11-3 to TRBJ2-3; D ambiguous. Germline loops: CDR1 SGHNT, CDR2 YENEEA. The CDR3 runs to 14 residues. CDR3 sequence reads: CVSNFDTSTDTQYF. The CDR3 DNA sequence: TGTGTCAGCAACTTTGACACTAGCACAGATACGCAGTATTTT.